This T cell receptor beta chain was captured in a study of T cells in Graves' hyperthyroidism and ophthalmopathy. Across the whole study: Before any treatment, at initial diagnosis, peripheral blood was collected. Study-level points and caveats: Ophthalmopathy onset followed model prediction by a median about 6.9 months. A model of 13 V-J features distinguished ophthalmopathy from stable hyperthyroidism.

Germline CDR1 and CDR2: SGHDN and FVKESK. Trimming removed 5 bases from V and 2 bases from J; junction bases left unmatched: 6. The CDR3 contains 17 residues. The TCR beta CDR3 regions underwent amplification using RNA transcripts as the source. TCR CDR3 underwent first-round RT-PCR with the HTBI primer set. TCRdb re-derived calls from the multiplex PCR reads in MiXCR, one entry per CDR3 protein. The sample gives about 300,000 distinct CDR3 sequences, approximately 18% of which show up once; 35% to 40% is in the top ten. In its sample, this clonotype was seen many times. Its antigen is unknown. The source of this sequence is a man aged 45-65 years with Graves' ophthalmopathy. The V call is TRBV14, the J call TRBJ2-1, with TRBD2 matching over 13 bases. The sequenced sample was blood. This CDR3 reads CASSKPGLAGPYNEQFF. In DNA, the CDR3 is TGTGCCAGCAGCAAACCGGGACTAGCGGGACCCTACAATGAGCAGTTCTTC.